These 21 T cell receptor beta chains were sequenced from one sample in a study of blood T cell repertoires in COVID-19. Only in-frame clones appear in the TCRdb table, and some are missing; sequencing was by immunoSEQ multiplex PCR. The table lists nearly 350,000 clones, around 83% of them singletons. The material sequenced was peripheral blood. The receptors originated from a man aged 30 to 45 with active or convalescent COVID-19.

The V call is TRBV12-5, the J call TRBJ2-1; TRBD2 aligns across 13 bases. This CDR3 has 16 residues. V lost 0 bases and J lost 9; bases outside the gene matches: 5. Germline V gene data show CDR1 as LGHNT and CDR2 as FRNRAP. The CDR3 coding sequence is TGTGCTAGTGGTTTGGTCCCGGGACTAGCGGGATTTGAGCAGTTCTTC. Protein: CASGLVPGLAGFEQFF. Full variable domain (remainder filled in from reference TRBV12-5 and TRBJ2-1): DARVTQTPRHKVTEMGQEVTMRCQPILGHNTVFWYRQTMMQGLELLAYFRNRAPLDDSGMPKDRFSAEMPDATLATLKIQPSEPRDSAVYFCASGLVPGLAGFEQFFGPGTRLTVL.

The rearrangement uses TRBV30 and TRBJ1-4, with D possibly TRBD1 on 6 matching bases. This CDR3 has 13 residues. Germline CDR1 is GTSNPN and CDR2 is SVGIG (reference sequence). The V and J ends lost 7 bases and 6 bases respectively, with 15 bases between them. CDR3 nucleotide sequence: TGTGCCTTGGCTAGGGGGTTCGATGAAAAACTGTTTTTT. This codes for CALARGFDEKLFF.

The chain joins TRBV7-6 to TRBJ1-4, with 11 bases fitting TRBD1. This CDR3 spans 14 amino acids. The germline V gene has CDR1 SGHVS and CDR2 FNYEAQ. The trim removed 4 bases at V and 10 bases at J, leaving 5 bases unmatched. CDR3 sequence reads: CASSSRTGGGKLFF. For the CDR3, the DNA is TGTGCCAGCAGCTCCCGGACAGGGGGCGGAAAACTGTTTTTT. The full variable domain, in which reference TRBV7-6 and TRBJ1-4 provide the parts outside the CDR3, is GAGVSQSPRYKVTKRGQDVALRCDPISGHVSLYWYRQALGQGPEFLTYFNYEAQQDKSGLPNDRFSAERPEGSISTLTIQRTEQRDSAMYRCASSSRTGGGKLFFGSGTQLSVL.

The rearrangement joins TRBV30 to TRBJ1-2; D remains unclear. Per germline, CDR1 GTSNPN and CDR2 SVGIG (reference sequence). The length of the CDR3 is 11 residues. V lost 7 bases and J lost 5, with 11 bases in between. The CDR3 DNA reads TGTGCCTCCACAGAGTTTTATGGCTACACCTTC. Amino acid sequence: CASTEFYGYTF.

The chain has TRBV6-4 and TRBJ2-2, with 10 bases fitting TRBD2. V dropped 7 bases and J dropped 3; count of bases not matched to a gene: 2. Germline V CDR1 and CDR2: MRHNA, SNTAGT. This CDR3 has 14 amino acids. The CDR3 DNA follows: TGTGCCAGCAAGCTAGCGGGGGACACCGGGGAGCTGTTTTTT. Translation gives CASKLAGDTGELFF.

This clone has just one count. This chain joins TRBV28 and TRBJ2-3; TRBD2 matches 7 bases. CDR1 is MDHEN, CDR2 SYDVKM, per germline. V was pared by 5 bases and J by 4 bases, with 6 bases of the junction left unmatched. The CDR3 sequence is 14 residues long. Here the CDR3 reads CASSLGGGADTQYF. For the CDR3, the DNA is TGTGCCAGCAGTCTGGGGGGGGGAGCAGATACGCAGTATTTT.

This clone was observed many times. The J gene is TRBJ2-3, the V gene TRBV4-1, with D tentatively TRBD1 (5 bases). Germline assignment: CDR1 MGHRA and CDR2 YSYEKL. The CDR3 has 14 amino acids. Trimming took 4 bases from V and 6 from J, leaving 14 bases between them. CDR3 amino acids: CASSPYQGFDTQYF. CDR3 DNA: TGCGCCAGCAGCCCATATCAGGGTTTTGATACGCAGTATTTT.

The chain employs TRBV7-2 and TRBJ2-1, with TRBD2 as a possible D gene (6 bases). Germline CDR1 reads SGHTA; CDR2 reads FQGNSA. The V gene lost 1 base and the J gene lost 4 bases, with 11 bases spanning the gap. The length of the CDR3 is 15 residues. CDR3 DNA: TGTGCCAGCAGCTTAGGCCCGGACTATTACAATGAGCAGTTCTTC. Protein: CASSLGPDYYNEQFF. Variable domain in full (rest from reference TRBV7-2 and TRBJ2-1): GAGVSQSPSNKVTEKGKDVELRCDPISGHTALYWYRQSLGQGLEFLIYFQGNSAPDKSGLPSDRFSAERTGGSVSTLTIQRTQQEDSAVYLCASSLGPDYYNEQFFGPGTRLTVL.

This chain uses TRBV5-1 with TRBJ2-5; D might be TRBD2 (5 bases). Germline CDR1 SGHRS, CDR2 YFSETQ. This CDR3 contains 12 residues. V was shortened by 6 bases and J by 5 bases, with 11 bases between the two germline ends. CDR3: CASTGNDETQYF. The CDR3 DNA reads as TGCGCCAGCACGGGAAACGATGAGACCCAGTACTTC.

This clone has just one count. The chain links TRBV11-3 to TRBJ2-1, with 8 nucleotides matching TRBD2. CDR3 length equals 16 residues. Germline V gene sequence: CDR1 SGHNT, CDR2 YENEEA. Unmatched junction bases numbered 13, after V lost 3 bases and J lost 9 bases. The DNA for the CDR3 is TGTGCCAGCAGCTTCGGTAGGCGGGAGGCCCTGATTGAGCAGTTCTTC. This translates into CASSFGRREALIEQFF.

The V call is TRBV10-3, the J call TRBJ2-7, with 7 nucleotides matching TRBD2. Germline CDR1 and CDR2: ENHRY and SYGVKD. This CDR3 is built from 13 residues. Germline trimming cut 2 bases from V and 5 bases from J; bases unmatched to any gene: 3. This CDR3 reads CAISEAGVDEQYF. CDR3 in DNA: TGTGCCATCAGTGAGGCGGGAGTCGACGAGCAGTACTTC.

V is TRBV29-1 and J is TRBJ1-3; 9 positions agree with TRBD1. Germline CDR1 reads SQVTM; CDR2 reads ANQGSEA. The CDR3 totals 14 residues. V lost 4 bases and J lost 5; bases outside the gene matches: 6. CDR3 residues: CSVALGTGRNTIYF. The CDR3 nucleotides are TGCAGCGTTGCGTTAGGGACAGGGAGAAACACCATATATTTT.

The gene calls are TRBV3-1 (or the pseudogene TRBV3-2) and TRBJ1-2; the D gene is possibly TRBD1 (5 bases). V shed 4 bases and J shed 4 bases, with 13 bases lying between them. The CDR3 totals 14 residues. The V gene's germline CDR1 is LGHDT and CDR2 YNNKEL (reference sequence). Here the CDR3 reads CASSPEWGFYGYTF. CDR3 coding DNA: TGTGCCAGCAGCCCAGAATGGGGCTTCTATGGCTACACCTTC.

This clone was detected once. The rearrangement uses TRBV30 and TRBJ1-2; the match to TRBD1 covers 7 bases. Germline trimming cut 6 bases from V and 4 bases from J; bases unmatched to any gene: 5. The germline gives CDR1 GTSNPN, CDR2 SVGIG (reference sequence). The CDR3 has 12 amino acids. Here the CDR3 reads CACQQGIYGYTF. The CDR3, as DNA: TGTGCCTGTCAACAGGGGATCTATGGCTACACCTTC.

The gene calls are TRBV4-1 and TRBJ1-2; 7 bases line up with TRBD1. The J segment lost 8 bases and the V segment lost 0 bases, leaving 9 bases of the junction unmatched. The CDR3 totals 15 residues. From germline, CDR1 is MGHRA and CDR2 YSYEKL. CDR3 coding DNA: TGCGCCAGCAGCCAAGATCCGGGGACAGTGCGCGGCTACACCTTC. It encodes CASSQDPGTVRGYTF.

This clone was recorded a few times. The junction and the germline gene differ at one end; a read error may be behind it. This chain joins TRBV2 and TRBJ2-1; 13 bases agree with TRBD2. The length of the CDR3 is 16 residues. CDR1 and CDR2 from the germline V gene are SNHLY and FYNNEI. The CDR3 DNA reads TGTGCCAGCTCTGTTCGTACCGGGACTAGCGGGGAGGGGAGGCTCTTC. It encodes CASSVRTGTSGEGRLF.

This chain joins TRBV3-1 (or the pseudogene TRBV3-2) and TRBJ2-5; 7 bases are shared with TRBD1. The CDR3 consists of 15 residues. The germline V gene has CDR1 LGHDT and CDR2 YNNKEL (reference sequence). V shed 2 bases and J 5 bases; nucleotides not matched to a gene: 8. For the CDR3, the DNA is TGTGCCAGCAGCCAAAAGACGGCCAGGGGGGAGACCCAGTACTTC. Protein sequence: CASSQKTARGETQYF.

The rearrangement links TRBV18 to TRBJ1-1, with D hard to call. This CDR3 contains 11 residues. V was trimmed by 3 bases and J by 6 bases, leaving 5 bases between them. Looked up from germline, CDR1 is KGHSH and CDR2 is LQKENI. The CDR3 spells CASSPGSEAFF. The DNA of the CDR3 is TGTGCCAGCTCACCCGGGTCTGAAGCTTTCTTT.

CDR3 region: CASSIGAVPRYEQYF. CDR3 nucleotide sequence: TGTGCCAGTAGTATTGGGGCCGTACCTCGTTACGAGCAGTACTTC. The chain uses TRBV19 and TRBJ2-7; a weak D match, TRBD1 (5 bases). Germline V gives CDR1 LNHDA, CDR2 SQIVND (reference sequence). The V and J ends lost 3 bases and 4 bases respectively, with 16 bases between them. This CDR3 has 15 amino acids.

The CDR3 coding sequence is TGTGCCAGCAGCCCCCCTAGCGGGAGGGCAGATGAGCAGTTCTTC. Its protein product is CASSPPSGRADEQFF. This chain uses TRBV28 with TRBJ2-1; 12 positions agree with TRBD2. V lost 6 bases, J lost 8 bases, and 8 bases stayed unmatched. Looked up from germline, CDR1 is MDHEN and CDR2 is SYDVKM. The CDR3 runs 15 residues.

This chain connects TRBV27 to TRBJ2-7, with 7 bases aligning to TRBD2. J lost 1 base, V lost 5 bases, and 11 bases had no gene match. CDR1 is MNHEY and CDR2 is SMNVEV in the germline V gene (reference sequence). The CDR3 has 16 amino acids. The CDR3 DNA is TGTGCCAGCAGTCTCCTGGAGGGCGGGAGTTCCTACGAGCAGTACTTC. Translating gives CASSLLEGGSSYEQYF.